This TCR beta chain originates from a study of blood T cell repertoires in COVID-19. The CDR3 length is 15 residues. Germline V gives CDR1 MNHEY, CDR2 SMNVEV (reference sequence). V lost 6 bases to trimming and J lost 7 bases; unmatched junction nucleotides: 13. Two negative PCRs, clearance, or symptom resolution were required of recovered Cohort 3 donors. Libraries were prepared by immunoSEQ multiplex PCR; TCRdb keeps only in-frame clonotypes and omits some of them. This table holds 180,000 or so clones, 84% found once. This sequence was found in a man aged 35 to 55 who had recovered from COVID-19. Input material: PBMCs or T cells enriched from blood (not recorded which). This chain connects TRBV27 to TRBJ1-2, with TRBD1 identical over 8 bases. As DNA, the CDR3 is TGTGCCAGCAGACCTCGACAGGGGAGTGGTCGTGGCTACACCTTC. As protein: CASRPRQGSGRGYTF.